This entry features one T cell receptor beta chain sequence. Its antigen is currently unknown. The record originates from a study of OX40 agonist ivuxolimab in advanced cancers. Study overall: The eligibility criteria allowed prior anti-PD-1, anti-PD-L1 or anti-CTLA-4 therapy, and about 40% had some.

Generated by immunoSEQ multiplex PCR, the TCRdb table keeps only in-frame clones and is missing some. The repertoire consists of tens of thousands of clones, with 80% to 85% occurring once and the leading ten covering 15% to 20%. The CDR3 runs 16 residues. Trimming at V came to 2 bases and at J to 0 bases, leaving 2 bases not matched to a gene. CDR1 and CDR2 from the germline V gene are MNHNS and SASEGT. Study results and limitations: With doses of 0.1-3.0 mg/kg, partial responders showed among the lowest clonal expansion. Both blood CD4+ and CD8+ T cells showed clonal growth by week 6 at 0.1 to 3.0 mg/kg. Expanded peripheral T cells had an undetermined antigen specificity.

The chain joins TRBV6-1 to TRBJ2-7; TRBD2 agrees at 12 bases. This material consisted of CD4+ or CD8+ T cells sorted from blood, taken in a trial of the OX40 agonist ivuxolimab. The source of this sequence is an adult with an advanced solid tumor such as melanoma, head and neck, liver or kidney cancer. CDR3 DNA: TGTGCCAGCAGTGAACTAGCGGGAGGGCCCTCCTACGAGCAGTACTTC. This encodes CASSELAGGPSYEQYF.